Listed below are T cell receptor beta chains from one sample, sequenced in a study of T cell clonotyping in hematopoietic cell transplantation. Clones were sequenced by immunoSEQ multiplex PCR, and TCRdb holds only the in-frame ones, with some missing. The profile shows around 2,700 clones, about 80% of them singletons. Here the sequenced sample was peripheral blood mononuclear cells, taken 30 days after allogeneic stem cell transplant. The receptor set was obtained from a male patient over 55 who had an allogeneic stem cell transplant, so T cells may come from the graft donor. Some clones in this sample may be carry-over from other donors' samples. The CDR3 runs from the conserved cysteine through the conserved F or W. D genes are given only for firm matches. Clone size, where shown, is once, few, many, or a class for clones that have expanded.

size	D	J	V	CDR3	DNA
few	.	TRBJ2-5	TRBV2	CASSEWEQDQETQYF	TGTGCCAGCAGTGAATGGGAACAGGACCAAGAGACCCAGTACTTC
few	.	TRBJ1-3	TRBV4-1	CASSQDPNSGNTIYF	TGCGCCAGCAGCCAAGACCCAAACTCTGGAAACACCATATATTTT
.	.	TRBJ1-2	TRBV7-9	CAIEIGTQDGYTF	TGTGCCATAGAAATAGGCACACAAGATGGCTACACCTTC
.	TRBD1	TRBJ1-2	TRBV19	CASSPGTGASIFGYTF	TGTGCCAGTAGTCCGGGGACAGGCGCCTCGATTTTTGGCTACACCTTC
.	TRBD1	TRBJ2-7	TRBV6-5	CASSRNPTGDEQYF	TGTGCCAGCAGTCGTAACCCGACAGGGGACGAGCAGTACTTC
.	.	TRBJ2-3	TRBV4-3	CASSHSLTGDTQYF	TGCGCCAGCAGCCACTCACTCACAGGAGATACGCAGTATTTT
.	.	TRBJ2-1	TRBV7-2	CASSLAGGSNEQFF	TGTGCCAGCAGCTTAGCGGGAGGCAGCAATGAGCAGTTCTTC
.	.	TRBJ2-1	TRBV4-2	CASSQEGHEQFF	TGTGCCAGCAGCCAAGAGGGGCATGAGCAGTTCTTC
once	.	TRBJ2-1	TRBV7-9	CASSLGGQFF	TGTGCCAGCAGCTTAGGGGGCCAGTTCTTC
.	.	TRBJ1-1	TRBV4-1	CASSQVGGFNTEAFF	TGCGCCAGCAGCCAAGTGGGGGGCTTCAACACTGAAGCTTTCTTT